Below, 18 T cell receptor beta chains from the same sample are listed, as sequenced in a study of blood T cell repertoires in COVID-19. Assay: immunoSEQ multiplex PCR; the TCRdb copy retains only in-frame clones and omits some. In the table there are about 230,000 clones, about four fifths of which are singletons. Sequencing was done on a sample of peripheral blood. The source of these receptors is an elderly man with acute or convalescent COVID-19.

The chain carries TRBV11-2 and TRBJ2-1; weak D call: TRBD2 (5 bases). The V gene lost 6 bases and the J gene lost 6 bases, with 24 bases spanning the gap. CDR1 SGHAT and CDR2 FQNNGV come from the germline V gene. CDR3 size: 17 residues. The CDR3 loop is CASRPSPIGYVFNEQFF. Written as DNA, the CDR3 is TGTGCCAGCAGACCTAGCCCAATCGGTTATGTGTTCAATGAGCAGTTCTTC.

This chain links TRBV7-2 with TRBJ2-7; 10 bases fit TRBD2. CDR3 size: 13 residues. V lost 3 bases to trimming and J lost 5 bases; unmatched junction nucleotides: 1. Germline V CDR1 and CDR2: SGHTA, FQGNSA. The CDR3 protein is CASSFGLADEQYF. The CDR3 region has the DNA TGTGCCAGCAGCTTTGGACTAGCGGACGAGCAGTACTTC.

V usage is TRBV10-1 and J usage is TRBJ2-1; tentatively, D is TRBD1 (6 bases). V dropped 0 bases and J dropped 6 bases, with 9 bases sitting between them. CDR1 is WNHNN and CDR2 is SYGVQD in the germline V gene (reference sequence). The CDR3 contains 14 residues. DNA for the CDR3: TGCGCCAGCAGTGAGTCAGGACAGCTCAATGAGCAGTTCTTC. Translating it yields CASSESGQLNEQFF.

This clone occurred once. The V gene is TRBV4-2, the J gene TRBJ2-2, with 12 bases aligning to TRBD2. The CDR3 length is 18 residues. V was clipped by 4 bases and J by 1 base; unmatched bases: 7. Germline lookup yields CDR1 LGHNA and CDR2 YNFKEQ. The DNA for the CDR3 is TGTGCCAGCAGCCTCATGACGACTAGCGGGGGGAACACCGGGGAGCTGTTTTTT. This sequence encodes CASSLMTTSGGNTGELFF.

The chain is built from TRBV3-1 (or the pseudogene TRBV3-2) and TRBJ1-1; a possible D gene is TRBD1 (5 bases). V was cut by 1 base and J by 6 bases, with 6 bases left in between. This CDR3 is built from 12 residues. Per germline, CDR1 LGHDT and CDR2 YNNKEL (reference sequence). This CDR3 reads CASSQAGSEAFF. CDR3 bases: TGTGCCAGCAGCCAAGCAGGGTCTGAAGCTTTCTTT.

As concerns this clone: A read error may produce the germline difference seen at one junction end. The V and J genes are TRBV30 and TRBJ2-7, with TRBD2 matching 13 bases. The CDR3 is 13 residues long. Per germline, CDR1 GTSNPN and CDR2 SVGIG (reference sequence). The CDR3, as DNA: TGTGCCGGGAGGACTAGCGGGAGCCACGAGCAGTACTTC. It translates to CAGRTSGSHEQYF.

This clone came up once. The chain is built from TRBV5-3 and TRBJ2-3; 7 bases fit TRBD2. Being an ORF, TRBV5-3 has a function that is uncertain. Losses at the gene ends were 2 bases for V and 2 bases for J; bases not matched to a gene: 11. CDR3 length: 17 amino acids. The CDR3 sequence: CARSFDRDYSPTDTQYF. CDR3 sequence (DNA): TGTGCCAGAAGCTTTGATCGGGACTATTCCCCCACAGATACGCAGTATTTT.

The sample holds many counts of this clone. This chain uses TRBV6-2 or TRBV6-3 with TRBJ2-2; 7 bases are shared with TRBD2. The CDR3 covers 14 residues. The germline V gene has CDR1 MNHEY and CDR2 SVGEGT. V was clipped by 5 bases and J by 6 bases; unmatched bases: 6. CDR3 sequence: CASSRREGAGELFF. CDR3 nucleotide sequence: TGTGCCAGCAGTCGCAGGGAGGGCGCCGGGGAGCTGTTTTTT.

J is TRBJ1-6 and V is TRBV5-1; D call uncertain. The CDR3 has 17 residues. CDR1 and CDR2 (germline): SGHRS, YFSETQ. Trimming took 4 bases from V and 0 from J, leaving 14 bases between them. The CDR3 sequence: CASSLNTQSSYNSPLHF. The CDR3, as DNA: TGCGCCAGCAGCCTTAATACACAGAGCTCCTATAATTCACCCCTCCACTTT.

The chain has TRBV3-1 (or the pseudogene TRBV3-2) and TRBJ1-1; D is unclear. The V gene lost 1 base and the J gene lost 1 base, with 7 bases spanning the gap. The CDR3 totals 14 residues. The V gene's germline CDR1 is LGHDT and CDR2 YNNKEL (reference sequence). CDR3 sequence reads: CASSQVLPNTEAFF. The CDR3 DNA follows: TGTGCCAGCAGCCAAGTTCTTCCGAACACTGAAGCTTTCTTT.

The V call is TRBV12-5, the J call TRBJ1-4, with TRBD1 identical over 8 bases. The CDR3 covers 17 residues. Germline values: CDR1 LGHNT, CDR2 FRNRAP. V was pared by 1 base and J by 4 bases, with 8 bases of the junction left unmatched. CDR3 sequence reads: CASGLALDRVNNEKLFF. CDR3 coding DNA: TGTGCTAGTGGTTTGGCTTTGGACAGGGTAAATAATGAAAAACTGTTTTTT.

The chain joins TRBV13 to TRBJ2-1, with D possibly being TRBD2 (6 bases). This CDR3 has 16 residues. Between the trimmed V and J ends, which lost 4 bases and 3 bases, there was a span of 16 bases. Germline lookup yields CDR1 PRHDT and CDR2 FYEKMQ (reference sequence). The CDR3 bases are TGTGCCAGCAGCTATAGCCTCACGGGGGTCTACAATGAGCAGTTCTTC. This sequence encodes CASSYSLTGVYNEQFF.

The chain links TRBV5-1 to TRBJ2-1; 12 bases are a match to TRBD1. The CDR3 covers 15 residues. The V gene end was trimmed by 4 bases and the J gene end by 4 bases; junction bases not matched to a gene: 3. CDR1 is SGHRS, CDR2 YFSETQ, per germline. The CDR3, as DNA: TGCGCCAGCAGCGGGACAGGGGGCCCGTACAATGAGCAGTTCTTC. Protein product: CASSGTGGPYNEQFF.

CDR3 amino acids: CASSPSGGSYEQFF. The CDR3 nucleotides are TGTGCCAGCAGCCCTAGCGGGGGGAGTTATGAGCAGTTCTTC. The rearrangement joins TRBV3-1 (or the pseudogene TRBV3-2) to TRBJ2-1; 11 nucleotides agree with TRBD2. Germline assignment: CDR1 LGHDT and CDR2 YNNKEL (reference sequence). The CDR3 sequence is 14 residues long. V was pared by 4 bases and J by 8 bases, with 4 bases of the junction left unmatched.

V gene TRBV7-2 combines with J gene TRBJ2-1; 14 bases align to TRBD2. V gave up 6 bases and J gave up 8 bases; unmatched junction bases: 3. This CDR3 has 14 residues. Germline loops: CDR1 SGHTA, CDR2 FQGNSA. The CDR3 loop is CASRGTSGGYEQFF. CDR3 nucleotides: TGTGCCAGCAGAGGGACTAGCGGGGGTTATGAGCAGTTCTTC.

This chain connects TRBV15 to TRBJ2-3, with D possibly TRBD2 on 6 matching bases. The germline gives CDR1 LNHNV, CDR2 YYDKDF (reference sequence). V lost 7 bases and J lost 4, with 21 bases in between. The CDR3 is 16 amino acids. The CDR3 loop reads CATTPTSRKRADTQYF. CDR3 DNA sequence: TGTGCCACCACGCCCACTAGCAGAAAAAGGGCAGATACGCAGTATTTT.

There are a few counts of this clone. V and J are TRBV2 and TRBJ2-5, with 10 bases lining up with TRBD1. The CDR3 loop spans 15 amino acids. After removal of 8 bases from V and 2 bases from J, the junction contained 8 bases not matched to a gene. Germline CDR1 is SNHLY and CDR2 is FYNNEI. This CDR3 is CASSRQGAQQETQYF. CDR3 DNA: TGTGCCAGCTCAAGACAGGGGGCGCAACAAGAGACCCAGTACTTC.

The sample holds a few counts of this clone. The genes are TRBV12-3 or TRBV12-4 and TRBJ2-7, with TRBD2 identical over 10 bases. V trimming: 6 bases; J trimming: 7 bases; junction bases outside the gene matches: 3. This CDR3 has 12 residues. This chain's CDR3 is CASRGLAREQYF. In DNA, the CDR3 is TGTGCCAGCAGGGGACTAGCGCGGGAGCAGTACTTC.